The 13 T cell receptor beta chains listed next were all sequenced from one sample in a study of molecular identifiers for immune sequencing clone quantification. TCRdb reanalysed the PCR reads using MiXCR and keeps one entry per CDR3 protein. The sample records 80,000 to 130,000 distinct CDR3 sequences, about 35% being singletons. Sequencing was carried out using naive CD8+ T cells from blood, with Jurkat cell RNA spiked in. Subset in this sample: FACS-sorted CD8+CD4-CCR7+CD45RA+ naive T cells. The source is a human donor in good health. Some libraries in this study had Jurkat cell RNA spiked in.

The chain couples TRBV6-1 to TRBJ2-5, with D unresolved. This CDR3 spans 14 amino acids. In germline, CDR1 is MNHNS, CDR2 SASEGT. V lost 2 bases and J 8 bases, leaving 15 bases between the germline ends. CDR3 nucleotide sequence: TGTGCCAGCAGTGAAAAGGGCCACTGCCCCACCCAGTACTTC. Translation gives CASSEKGHCPTQYF.

This clonotype has at least ten counts. The V call is TRBV29-1, the J call TRBJ2-3, with D maybe TRBD2 (6 bases). The germline CDR1 and CDR2 sequences are SQVTM and ANQGSEA. The length of the CDR3 is 13 residues. Trimming pared 7 bases from V and 1 base from J, leaving 12 bases between. The CDR3 region is CSAAPGGTDTQYF. The CDR3 coding sequence is TGCAGCGCGGCGCCGGGAGGCACAGATACGCAGTATTTT.

This clonotype has only a few counts. The chain uses TRBV6-5 and TRBJ1-5; unclear D gene. CDR1 is MNHEY and CDR2 is SVGAGI in the germline V gene. V dropped 2 bases and J dropped 4 bases, with 9 bases sitting between them. This CDR3 contains 14 residues. CDR3 DNA: TGTGCCAGCAGTTACATGGCGGGGAATCAGCCCCAGCATTTT. Translation: CASSYMAGNQPQHF.

This clonotype has more than one count but fewer than ten. V is TRBV13 and J is TRBJ2-3; D possibly corresponds to TRBD2 (7 bases). V lost 5 bases, J lost 5 bases, and 26 bases lay in between. This CDR3 has 18 residues. Germline CDR1 reads PRHDT; CDR2 reads FYEKMQ (reference sequence). CDR3 nucleotide sequence: TGTGCCAGCAGCGACCCACAGGGTGTAGGGGAGGGGAGAGATACGCAGTATTTT. Translated: CASSDPQGVGEGRDTQYF.

The sample holds many counts of this clonotype. The chain has TRBV2 and TRBJ1-5, with 7 bases that match TRBD1. The CDR3 has 15 amino acids. The V gene's germline CDR1 is SNHLY and CDR2 FYNNEI. Losses at the gene ends were 6 bases for V and 4 bases for J; bases not matched to a gene: 9. CDR3 nucleotide sequence: TGTGCCAGCAGGGAGACAGGGACCCCAAATCAGCCCCAGCATTTT. This gives the protein CASRETGTPNQPQHF.

This clonotype was observed many times. J is TRBJ2-3 and V is TRBV5-4, with 11 bases identical to TRBD2. The V and J ends lost 4 bases and 5 bases, in that order; junction bases with no gene match: 12. Germline lookup yields CDR1 SGHNT and CDR2 YYREEE (reference sequence). This CDR3 is 17 amino acids long. This CDR3 is CASSPSIAGGPEDTQYF. The CDR3, as DNA: TGTGCCAGCAGCCCATCTATAGCGGGAGGGCCAGAAGATACGCAGTATTTT.

This clonotype showed up many times. The rearrangement uses TRBV20-1 and TRBJ1-1; no definite D call. Trimming took off 3 bases at V and 11 bases at J, with 10 bases between the two ends. CDR3 length: 10 residues. The germline CDR1 and CDR2 sequences are DFQATT and SNEGSKA (reference sequence). The CDR3: CSASAGRAFF. In DNA form, the CDR3 reads TGCAGTGCTAGTGCGGGAAGGGCTTTCTTT.

The rearrangement links TRBV27 to TRBJ1-5, with D possibly TRBD1 on 6 matching bases. This CDR3 region has 15 residues. V lost 6 bases and J lost 7, with 19 bases in between. Germline CDR1 and CDR2: MNHEY and SMNVEV (reference sequence). CDR3 loop: CASSLTTGWLQPQHF. CDR3 DNA: TGTGCCAGCAGCCTAACTACAGGGTGGCTCCAGCCCCAGCATTTT.

A note on this clonotype: The junction does not match germline at one end; this may be a read error. The chain has TRBV27 and TRBJ2-3, with 8 bases matching TRBD1. The CDR3 contains 14 residues. Germline values: CDR1 MNHEY, CDR2 SMNVEV (reference sequence). In nucleotides, the CDR3 is TGTGCCACCAGGACAGGGTCCCGCACAGATCCGCAGTATTTT. It specifies CATRTGSRTDPQYF.

The chain links TRBV6-2 or TRBV6-3 to TRBJ1-5, with unresolved D. Trimming stripped 9 bases from V and 0 bases from J, with 15 bases between. Germline V gives CDR1 MNHEY, CDR2 SVGEGT. The CDR3 loop spans 15 amino acids. The CDR3 loop reads CASMRNVYSNQPQHF. CDR3 DNA sequence: TGTGCCAGTATGAGGAACGTCTATAGCAATCAGCCCCAGCATTTT.

This clonotype was picked up many times. The rearrangement links TRBV7-9 to TRBJ2-7, with D unresolved. V was trimmed by 5 bases and J by 2 bases, leaving 4 bases between them. The CDR3 runs to 11 residues. Germline V gene lookup returns CDR1 SEHNR and CDR2 FQNEAQ (reference sequence). DNA for the CDR3: TGTGCCAGCAGCACGGCCTACGAGCAGTACTTC. It specifies CASSTAYEQYF.

The rearrangement links TRBV7-9 to TRBJ2-7, with no clear D. Trimming shortened V by 5 bases and J by 7 bases, and 12 bases separated the two germline ends. The CDR3 runs to 12 residues. The germline V gene encodes CDR1 SEHNR and CDR2 FQNEAQ (reference sequence). Here the CDR3 reads CASSPLNFEQYF. The CDR3 nucleotides read TGTGCCAGCAGCCCCCTAAACTTTGAGCAGTACTTC. Full variable domain (remainder filled in from reference TRBV7-9 and TRBJ2-7): DTGVSQNPRHKITKRGQNVTFRCDPISEHNRLYWYRQTLGQGPEFLTYFQNEAQLEKSRLLSDRFSAERPKGSFSTLEIQRTEQGDSAMYLCASSPLNFEQYFGPGTRLTVT.

The chain couples TRBV13 to TRBJ2-3, with D possibly matching TRBD2 (5 bases). V was cut by 5 bases and J by 3 bases, with 9 bases left in between. The CDR3 loop spans 13 amino acids. Germline V gives CDR1 PRHDT, CDR2 FYEKMQ (reference sequence). The CDR3 sequence is CASSSRETDTQYF. CDR3 nucleotide sequence: TGTGCCAGCAGCAGCCGGGAAACAGATACGCAGTATTTT.